This is a list of T cell receptor beta chains from one sample in a study of response to subunit inactivated influenza vaccine. TCRdb re-called the RT-PCR reads through MiXCR, storing one row per CDR3 protein. The sample shows about 300,000 distinct CDR3 sequences, about a fifth of them seen only once. Sample: PBMCs from blood, taken approximately 20 months after vaccination. All receptors come from a man aged 45-69 years who received an inactivated influenza vaccine. Both conserved end residues are part of each CDR3.

V: TRBV20-1
CDR3: CSARDETASEHEKLFF

V: TRBV11-1
CDR3: CASSQGTRPSPTYNEQFF

V: TRBV6-2/TRBV6-3
CDR3: CASSYQNPGPQVSNQPQHF

V: TRBV12-3/TRBV12-4
CDR3: CASSLAIDISPLHF

V: TRBV5-1
CDR3: CASSSGEGNEQFF

V: TRBV5-1
CDR3: CASAKSGRDTQYF

V: TRBV20-1
CDR3: CSARGRGRGNEKLFF

V: TRBV25-1
CDR3: CASTRRNEQFF

V: TRBV6-1
CDR3: CASSEAIPGQRNSPLHF

V: TRBV20-1
CDR3: CSAIRNRGFSNQPQHF

V: TRBV29-1
CDR3: CSVELYDRGALMNTEAFF

V: TRBV4-2
CDR3: CASSQGDGFNQPQHF

V: TRBV12-3/TRBV12-4
CDR3: CASSLGEGPSPLHF

V: TRBV18
CDR3: CASSPFGQGGSHQPQHF

V: TRBV20-1
CDR3: CSARTDRGDSPLHF

V: TRBV6-5
CDR3: CASTNPDTQYF

V: TRBV6-2/TRBV6-3
CDR3: CASSHGRTTEAFF

V: TRBV20-1
CDR3: CSASPSTTSYNEQFF

V: TRBV4-1
CDR3: CASSRPQGDGLNGYTF

V: TRBV6-1
CDR3: CASRLDRGINTEAFF

V: TRBV20-1
CDR3: CSAGLGPNQPQHF

V: TRBV6-2/TRBV6-3
CDR3: CASTGDGNEQFF

V: TRBV7-8
CDR3: CASSSDRVSTDTQYF

V: TRBV27
CDR3: CASSLSSGSWETQYF

V: TRBV5-1
CDR3: CASSLGEGLTEAFF

V: TRBV25-1
CDR3: CASSGGSGANVLTF

V: TRBV28
CDR3: CASIGTAGNTIYF

V: TRBV5-4
CDR3: CASSFLEGQNIQYF

V: TRBV4-2
CDR3: CASSQAPSLNTEAFF

V: TRBV11-1
CDR3: CASSQSTEAFF

V: TRBV29-1
CDR3: CSVSAGTGGYEQYF

V: TRBV15
CDR3: CATSRARTDHQPQHF

V: TRBV16
CDR3: CASSQSGTFNYGYTF

V: TRBV5-1
CDR3: CASSFTPGTGGYEQYF

V: TRBV4-1
CDR3: CASNKRPETNEKLFF

V: TRBV12-3/TRBV12-4
CDR3: CASSLLGRANSPLHF

V: TRBV6-2/TRBV6-3
CDR3: CASRDSTDTQYF

V: TRBV3-1
CDR3: CASSPMVMVADTQYF

V: TRBV5-1
CDR3: CASSLGAGSDTQYF

V: TRBV6-2/TRBV6-3
CDR3: CASTYKWTTNTEAFF

V: TRBV20-1
CDR3: CSARSGYAGETQYF

V: TRBV20-1
CDR3: CSARALHGMNTEAFF

V: TRBV29-1
CDR3: CSVSDDTTNEKLFF

V: TRBV2
CDR3: CASSIGSANTEAFF

V: TRBV19
CDR3: CARSVRTEAFF

V: TRBV10-3
CDR3: CAIMDRALRGDGYTF

V: TRBV28
CDR3: CASSSVVSSVTSGRAGGGELFF

V: TRBV5-5
CDR3: CASSRGQGANYGYTF

V: TRBV7-9
CDR3: CASSHLRGKEETQYF

V: TRBV10-3
CDR3: CAISPRARNSGTEAFF

V: TRBV4-3
CDR3: CASSTTGRKGNTEAFF

V: TRBV10-3
CDR3: CAIRSTDYGYTF

V: TRBV10-3
CDR3: CAISEISGNTEAFF

V: TRBV10-3
CDR3: CAISESYSYEQYF

V: TRBV27
CDR3: CASSRVAGTDYGYTF

V: TRBV27
CDR3: CASSLAGTGVGTEAFF

V: TRBV12-3/TRBV12-4
CDR3: CTISLRFSGGKVDEQFF

V: TRBV9
CDR3: CASSVDRLSDEQYF

V: TRBV7-4
CDR3: CASSPGLQDTYNSPLHF

V: TRBV6-1
CDR3: CAVEVRSYNEQFF